Here is one T cell receptor (beta chain) with its context. Its matching antigen is unknown. These data come from a study of PD-L1 blockade in urothelial cancer. Study as a whole: Blood was analyzed 3 weeks (second dose) and 6 weeks after treatment start.

General study findings and limits: In blood at 3 weeks, tumor-associated clones expanded more among patients with durable benefit.

Time point denoted: pretreatment peripheral blood. The assay was immunoSEQ multiplex PCR, and TCRdb's table has in-frame clones only and misses some. The sample includes under 55,000 clones, around four fifths seen only once; the top ten take more than 3%. V trimming: 3 bases; J trimming: 2 bases; junction bases outside the gene matches: 4. Germline V lookup: CDR1 MDHEN, CDR2 SYDVKM. This CDR3 comprises 15 residues. The input for sequencing was PBMCs, taken around atezolizumab (anti-PD-L1) treatment. V usage is TRBV28 and J usage is TRBJ1-3; 7 bases line up with TRBD1. This receptor was identified in a man aged 70 or older with urothelial cancer. The CDR3 nucleotides read TGTGCCAGCAGTTTCGCCGGGACAGCTGGAAACACCATATATTTT. Translation: CASSFAGTAGNTIYF.